The clone carrying this T cell receptor beta chain was observed many times. These data belong to a study of regulatory T cells in long-lasting Graves disease. Time point defined: newly diagnosed GD, antithyroid drugs for less than 3 months. Isolated PBMC RNA provided the starting material for the TCR library. The CDR3 is made up of 14 amino acids. Trimming took 0 bases from V and 3 from J, leaving 9 bases between them. Per germline, CDR1 SQVTM and CDR2 ANQGSEA. Researchers made TCR beta libraries by using iRepertoire HTBI primers and running Arm-PCR on CDR3 regions. TCRdb processed the multiplex PCR reads anew with MiXCR; each CDR3 protein has one entry. The sample lists 410,000 or so distinct CDR3 sequences, about 16% occurring once. Separately, the same data were catalogued under a study of T cells in Graves' hyperthyroidism and ophthalmopathy.

This rearrangement joins TRBV29-1 to TRBJ1-3; D is ambiguous. Sequenced here: peripheral blood mononuclear cells (PBMCs), sampled at new diagnosis, from a patient treated with antithyroid drugs. The receptor comes from a woman aged 25 to 39 with Graves disease. Written as DNA, the CDR3 is TGCAGCGTTGAAGAAGGGTCTGTTGGAAACACCATATATTTT. Its translation: CSVEEGSVGNTIYF.